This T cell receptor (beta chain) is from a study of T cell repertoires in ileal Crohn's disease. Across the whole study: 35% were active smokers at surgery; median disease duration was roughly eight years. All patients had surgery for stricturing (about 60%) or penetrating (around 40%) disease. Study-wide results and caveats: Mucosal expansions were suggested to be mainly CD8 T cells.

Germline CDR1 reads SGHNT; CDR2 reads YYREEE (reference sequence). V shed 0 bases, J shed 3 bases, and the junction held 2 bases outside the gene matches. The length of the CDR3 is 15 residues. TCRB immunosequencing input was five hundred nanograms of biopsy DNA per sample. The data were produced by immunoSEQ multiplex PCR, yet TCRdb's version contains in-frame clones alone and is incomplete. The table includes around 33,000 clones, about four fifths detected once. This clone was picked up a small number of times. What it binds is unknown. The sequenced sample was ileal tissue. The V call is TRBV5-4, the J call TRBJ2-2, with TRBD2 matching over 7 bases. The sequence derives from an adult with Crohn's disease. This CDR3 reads CASSLAGGYTGELFF. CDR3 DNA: TGTGCCAGCAGCTTGGCGGGGGGATACACCGGGGAGCTGTTTTTT.